What follows are 9 T cell receptor beta chains derived from one specimen sequenced in a study of blood T cell repertoires in COVID-19. The table came from immunoSEQ multiplex PCR; TCRdb's copy has only in-frame clones and leaves some out. The table shows over 70,000 clones, with around 88% occurring only once. Sequenced sample: peripheral blood. The receptor set was obtained from a human donor in a cohort sampled during active COVID-19.

The chain employs TRBV12-3 or TRBV12-4 and TRBJ1-1, with a possible D match to TRBD1 (6 bases). This CDR3 is 13 amino acids long. Trimming took 5 bases from V and 3 from J, leaving 10 bases between them. The CDR3 bases are TGTGCCAGCAGTCCAAAGGGGGACACTGAAGCTTTCTTT. Protein: CASSPKGDTEAFF.

This chain links TRBV7-9 with TRBJ2-7, with D perhaps matching TRBD1 (5 bases). Germline V CDR1 and CDR2: SEHNR, FQNEAQ (reference sequence). V lost 7 bases and J 7 bases, leaving 17 bases between the germline ends. The CDR3 covers 13 residues. CDR3 residues: CASTDRIYGEQYF. The CDR3 nucleotides are TGTGCCAGCACCGACAGAATCTACGGGGAGCAGTACTTC.

The rearrangement joins TRBV5-1 to TRBJ2-3; D gene unclear. The length of the CDR3 is 12 residues. V dropped 4 bases and J dropped 6 bases, with 9 bases sitting between them. CDR1 SGHRS and CDR2 YFSETQ come from the germline V gene. The CDR3 DNA reads TGCGCCAGCAGCGTTATCAGGGATACGCAGTATTTT. Residues: CASSVIRDTQYF.

The V gene is TRBV10-3, the J gene TRBJ1-1; 7 nucleotides match TRBD1. Germline lookup yields CDR1 ENHRY and CDR2 SYGVKD. This CDR3 has 12 residues. CDR3 DNA sequence: TGTGCTACCCGACAGGGCCACACTGAAGCTTTCTTT. Translated, it gives CATRQGHTEAFF.

The chain employs TRBV19 and TRBJ1-4, with D maybe TRBD1 (6 bases). Trimming pared 6 bases from V and 8 bases from J, leaving 19 bases between. This CDR3 region has 15 residues. CDR1 is LNHDA, CDR2 SQIVND, per germline (reference sequence). The CDR3 region is CASRPLGGDREKLFF. The CDR3 DNA is TGTGCCAGTAGGCCCTTAGGGGGTGATCGAGAAAAACTGTTTTTT.

The chain combines TRBV11-3 with TRBJ1-1; no clear D gene. This CDR3 has 15 amino acids. Per the germline V gene, CDR1 is SGHNT and CDR2 is YENEEA. Trimming shortened V by 5 bases and J by 4 bases, and 17 bases separated the two germline ends. CDR3 amino acids: CASSLEGGLFTEAFF. Here the CDR3 DNA reads TGTGCCAGCAGCCTCGAGGGAGGGTTATTCACTGAAGCTTTCTTT.

The chain links TRBV5-1 to TRBJ1-6, with D possibly matching TRBD1 (6 bases). CDR1 is SGHRS and CDR2 is YFSETQ in the germline V gene. With 3 bases removed from V and 4 bases from J, the gap between germline ends came to 23 bases. This CDR3 comprises 19 residues. The CDR3 loop reads CASSSEGGSPFSYNSPLHF. CDR3 nucleotide sequence: TGCGCCAGCAGCTCCGAGGGGGGGTCCCCCTTCTCTTATAATTCACCCCTCCACTTT.

This chain uses TRBV9 with TRBJ2-1; TRBD1 matches 8 bases. The CDR3 runs 14 residues. The trim removed 4 bases at V and 10 bases at J, leaving 10 bases unmatched. Germline V gene data show CDR1 as SGDLS and CDR2 as YYNGEE. The CDR3 DNA is TGTGCCAGCAGCCCGGACAGGGCCCGAGGGGAGCAGTTCTTC. This codes for CASSPDRARGEQFF.

This clone showed up just a few times. The same CDR3 is also encoded by other DNA sequences in this sample. This chain uses TRBV10-3 with TRBJ1-1; D ambiguous. This CDR3 has 13 amino acids. Germline V gene sequence: CDR1 ENHRY, CDR2 SYGVKD. Trimming removed 4 bases from V and 4 bases from J, with 10 bases in between. Here the CDR3 DNA reads TGTGCCATCAGTGGGGATCGGGGCACTGAAGCTTTCTTT. It specifies CAISGDRGTEAFF.